This record looks at one T cell receptor (beta chain) sequence and its context. The length of the CDR3 is 15 residues. CDR1 and CDR2 (germline): LNHDA, SQIVND (reference sequence). V lost 5 bases, J lost 4 bases, and 5 bases stayed unmatched. The data are from a study of CD8+ T cells in alopecia areata. RNA, once extracted, was reverse transcribed into cDNA for use as the sequencing template. Only in-frame clones appear in the TCRdb table, and some are missing; sequencing was by immunoSEQ multiplex PCR. The sample contains about 150,000 clones, 45% to 55% of which appear only once. The source is a human donor with alopecia areata. This chain links TRBV19 with TRBJ2-7; 13 nucleotides line up with TRBD2. This specimen was CD8+ T cells sorted from blood, taken at week 0. The CDR3 loop reads CASSATSGGAYEQYF. The CDR3 region has the DNA TGTGCCAGTAGTGCTACTAGCGGGGGGGCGTACGAGCAGTACTTC.